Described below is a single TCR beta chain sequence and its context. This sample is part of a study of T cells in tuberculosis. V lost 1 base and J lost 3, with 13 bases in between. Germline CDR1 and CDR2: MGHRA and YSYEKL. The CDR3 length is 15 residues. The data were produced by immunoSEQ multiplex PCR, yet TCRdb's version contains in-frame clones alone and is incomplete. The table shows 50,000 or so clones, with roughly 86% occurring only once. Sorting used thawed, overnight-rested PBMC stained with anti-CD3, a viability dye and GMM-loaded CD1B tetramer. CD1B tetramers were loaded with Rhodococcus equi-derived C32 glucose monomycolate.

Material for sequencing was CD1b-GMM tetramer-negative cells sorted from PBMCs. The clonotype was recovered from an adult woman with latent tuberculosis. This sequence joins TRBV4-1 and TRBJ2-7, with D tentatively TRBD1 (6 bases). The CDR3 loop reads CASSQARDTNYEQYF. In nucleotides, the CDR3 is TGCGCCAGCAGCCAAGCCCGGGACACCAACTACGAGCAGTACTTC.